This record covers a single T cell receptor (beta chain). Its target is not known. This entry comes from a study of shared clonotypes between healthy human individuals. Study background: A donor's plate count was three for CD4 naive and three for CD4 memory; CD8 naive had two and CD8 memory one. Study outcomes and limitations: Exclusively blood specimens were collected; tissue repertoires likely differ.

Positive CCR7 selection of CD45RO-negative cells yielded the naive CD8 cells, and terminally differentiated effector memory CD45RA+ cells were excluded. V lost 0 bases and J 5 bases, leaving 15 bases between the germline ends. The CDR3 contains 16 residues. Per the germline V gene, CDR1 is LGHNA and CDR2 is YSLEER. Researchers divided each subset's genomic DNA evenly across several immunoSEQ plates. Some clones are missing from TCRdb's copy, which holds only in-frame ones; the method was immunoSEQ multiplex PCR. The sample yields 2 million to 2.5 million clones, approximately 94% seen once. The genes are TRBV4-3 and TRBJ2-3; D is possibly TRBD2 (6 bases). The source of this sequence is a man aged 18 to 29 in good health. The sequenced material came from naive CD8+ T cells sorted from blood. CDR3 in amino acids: CASSQDKAQGGDTQYF. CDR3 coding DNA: TGCGCCAGCAGCCAAGATAAGGCCCAGGGAGGAGATACGCAGTATTTT.